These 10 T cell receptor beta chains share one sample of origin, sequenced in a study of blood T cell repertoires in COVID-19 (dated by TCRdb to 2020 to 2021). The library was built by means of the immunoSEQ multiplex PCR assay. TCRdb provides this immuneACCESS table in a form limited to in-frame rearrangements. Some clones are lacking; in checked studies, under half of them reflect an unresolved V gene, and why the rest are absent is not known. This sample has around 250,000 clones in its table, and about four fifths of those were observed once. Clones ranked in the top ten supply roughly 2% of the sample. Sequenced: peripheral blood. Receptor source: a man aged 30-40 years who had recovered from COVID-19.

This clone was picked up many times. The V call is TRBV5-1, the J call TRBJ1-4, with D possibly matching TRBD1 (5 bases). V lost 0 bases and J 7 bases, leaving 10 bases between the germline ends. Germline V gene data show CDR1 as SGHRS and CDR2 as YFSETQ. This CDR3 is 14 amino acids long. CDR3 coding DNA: TGCGCCAGCAGCTTGGGCAGGGTTGGTGAAAAACTGTTTTTT. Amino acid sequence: CASSLGRVGEKLFF.

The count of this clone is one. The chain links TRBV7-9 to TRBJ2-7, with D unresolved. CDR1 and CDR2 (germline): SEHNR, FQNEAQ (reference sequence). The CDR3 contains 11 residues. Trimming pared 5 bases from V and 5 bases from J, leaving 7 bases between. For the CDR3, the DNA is TGTGCCAGCAGCCCCAGCGACGAGCAGTACTTC. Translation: CASSPSDEQYF.

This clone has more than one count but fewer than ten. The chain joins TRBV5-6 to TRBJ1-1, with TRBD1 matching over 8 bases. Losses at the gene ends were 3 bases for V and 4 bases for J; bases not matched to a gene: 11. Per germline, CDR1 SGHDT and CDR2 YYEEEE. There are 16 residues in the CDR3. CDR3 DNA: TGTGCCAGCAGCTGCTGGGACAGGAGTCGGGGCACTGAAGCTTTCTTT. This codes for CASSCWDRSRGTEAFF.

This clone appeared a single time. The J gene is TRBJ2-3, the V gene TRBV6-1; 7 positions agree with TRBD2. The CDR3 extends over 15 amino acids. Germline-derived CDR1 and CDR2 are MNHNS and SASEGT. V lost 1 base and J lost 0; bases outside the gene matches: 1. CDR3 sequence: CASSEGGLSTDTQYF. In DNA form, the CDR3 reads TGTGCCAGCAGTGAAGGGGGACTAAGCACAGATACGCAGTATTTT.

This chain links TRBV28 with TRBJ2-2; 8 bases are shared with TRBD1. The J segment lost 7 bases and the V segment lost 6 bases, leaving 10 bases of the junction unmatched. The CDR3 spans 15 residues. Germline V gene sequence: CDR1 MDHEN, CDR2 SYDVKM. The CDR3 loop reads CASSADRGWGGELFF. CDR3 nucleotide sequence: TGTGCCAGCAGCGCTGACAGGGGTTGGGGCGGGGAGCTGTTTTTT.

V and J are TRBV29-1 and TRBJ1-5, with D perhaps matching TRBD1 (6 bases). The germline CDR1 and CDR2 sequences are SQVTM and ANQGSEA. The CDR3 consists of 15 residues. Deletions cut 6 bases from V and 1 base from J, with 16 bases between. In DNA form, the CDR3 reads TGCAGCGTGACACCCTATGGGGGCAGCAATCAGCCCCAGCATTTT. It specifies CSVTPYGGSNQPQHF.

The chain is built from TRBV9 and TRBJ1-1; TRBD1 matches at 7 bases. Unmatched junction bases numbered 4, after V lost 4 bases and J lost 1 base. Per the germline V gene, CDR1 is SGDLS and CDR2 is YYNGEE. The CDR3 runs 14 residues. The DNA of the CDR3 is TGTGCCAGCAGCCCGCAGGGGGAGAACACTGAAGCTTTCTTT. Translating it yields CASSPQGENTEAFF.

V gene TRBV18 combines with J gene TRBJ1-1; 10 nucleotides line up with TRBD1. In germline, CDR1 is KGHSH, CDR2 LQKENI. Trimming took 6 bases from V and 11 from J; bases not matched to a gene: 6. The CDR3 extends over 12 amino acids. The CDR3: CASSLDRGHAFF. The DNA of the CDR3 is TGTGCCAGCTCGCTAGACAGGGGGCACGCTTTCTTT.

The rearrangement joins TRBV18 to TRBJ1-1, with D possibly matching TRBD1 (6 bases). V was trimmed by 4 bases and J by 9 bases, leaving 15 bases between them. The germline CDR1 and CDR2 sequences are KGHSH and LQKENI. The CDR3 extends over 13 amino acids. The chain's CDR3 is CASSQTGALQAFF. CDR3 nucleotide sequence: TGTGCCAGCTCACAGACAGGAGCACTCCAAGCTTTCTTT. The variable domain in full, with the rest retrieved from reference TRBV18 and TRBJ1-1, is NAGVMQNPRHLVRRRGQEARLRCSPMKGHSHVYWYRQLPEEGLKFMVYLQKENIIDESGMPKERFSAEFPKEGPSILRIQQVVRGDSAAYFCASSQTGALQAFFGQGTRLTVV.

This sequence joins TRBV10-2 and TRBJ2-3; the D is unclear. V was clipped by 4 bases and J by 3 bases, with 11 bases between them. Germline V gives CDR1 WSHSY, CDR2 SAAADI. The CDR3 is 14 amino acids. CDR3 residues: CASSVSTWTDTQYF. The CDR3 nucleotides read TGCGCCAGCAGTGTTTCTACTTGGACAGATACGCAGTATTTT.